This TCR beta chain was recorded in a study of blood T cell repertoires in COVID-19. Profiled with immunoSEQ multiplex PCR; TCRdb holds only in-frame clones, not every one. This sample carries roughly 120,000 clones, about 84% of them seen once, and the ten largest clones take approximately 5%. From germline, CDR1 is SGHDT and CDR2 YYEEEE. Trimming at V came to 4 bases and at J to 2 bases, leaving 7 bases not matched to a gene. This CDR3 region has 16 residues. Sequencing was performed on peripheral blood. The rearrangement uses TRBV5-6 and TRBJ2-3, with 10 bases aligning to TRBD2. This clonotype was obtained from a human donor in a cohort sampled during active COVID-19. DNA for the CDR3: TGTGCCAGCAGCCTCCCTAGCGGGAGATACACAGATACGCAGTATTTT. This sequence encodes CASSLPSGRYTDTQYF.